Reported below is one T cell receptor beta chain. Its antigen is currently unknown. Assay used: immunoSEQ multiplex PCR; TCRdb lists only in-frame clones, some missing. The data show some 120,000 clones, about nine tenths seen once. This sample was included in a study of graft-versus-host responses after intestinal transplantation. Study details: Anti-thymocyte globulin induction preceded around 3 years of tacrolimus and steroid maintenance in all recipients.

Study-level points and caveats: Allografts from individuals with graft-donor T cell macrochimerism displayed high graft-versus-host to host-versus-graft clonal ratios. GvH clones detected in recipient marrow included some appearing first in ileum or blood. Early after transplant, HvG declines were associated with peak levels of circulating GvH clones.

The junction had 8 bases not matched to a gene; V was cut back by 3 bases and J by 4 bases. Looked up from germline, CDR1 is MDHEN and CDR2 is SYDVKM. The CDR3 length is 16 residues. V and J are TRBV28 and TRBJ2-3, with 9 bases fitting TRBD2. The source is a human donor who received an intestinal transplant. Sequences were derived from unstimulated CD4+ T cells sorted from spleen or lymph node cells, sampled before intestinal transplant. Here the CDR3 reads CASSFVSGSGSDTQYF. The CDR3 coding sequence is TGTGCCAGCAGTTTTGTTAGCGGGAGTGGTTCAGATACGCAGTATTTT.